The rows below give T cell receptor beta chains drawn from one sample of a study of identical twins. TCRdb passed the 5' RACE reads through MiXCR, listing each CDR3 protein once. The sample consists of some 460,000 distinct CDR3 sequences, approximately 15% of them appearing once. This sample also belongs to another study, concerning yellow fever vaccine responses in identical twins.

Sequenced: CD4+ T cells sorted from blood. All receptors derive from a woman between 18 and 29 years old in good health. Both conserved end residues are part of each CDR3. D genes are given only for firm matches. Only part of the rows carry a size: once, few, many, or a class if the clone is expanded.

V gene: TRBV30; D gene: TRBD2; clone size: -; J gene: TRBJ2-1; CDR3 protein: CAWSVGSGGAREQFF; CDR3 DNA: TGTGCCTGGAGTGTCGGTAGCGGGGGGGCTCGAGAGCAGTTCTTC
V gene: TRBV20-1; D gene: -; clone size: few; J gene: TRBJ2-2; CDR3 protein: CSARVGPTGELFF; CDR3 DNA: TGCAGTGCTAGAGTAGGACCCACCGGGGAGCTGTTTTTT
V gene: TRBV5-1; D gene: TRBD1; clone size: -; J gene: TRBJ1-1; CDR3 protein: CASSLISGGYTEAFF; CDR3 DNA: TGCGCCAGCAGCTTGATCTCAGGGGGGTACACTGAAGCTTTCTTT
V gene: TRBV4-1; D gene: -; clone size: -; J gene: TRBJ2-5; CDR3 protein: CASSQGPTNQETQYF; CDR3 DNA: TGCGCCAGCAGCCAAGGACCTACAAACCAAGAGACCCAGTACTTC
V gene: TRBV7-2; D gene: TRBD2; clone size: few; J gene: TRBJ2-7; CDR3 protein: CASSYQRGVEQYF; CDR3 DNA: TGTGCCAGCAGCTATCAGCGGGGGGTCGAGCAGTACTTC
V gene: TRBV3-1; D gene: -; clone size: many; J gene: TRBJ2-7; CDR3 protein: CASSQTDTKSYEQYF; CDR3 DNA: TGTGCCAGCAGCCAAACGGACACAAAATCCTACGAGCAGTACTTC
V gene: TRBV20-1; D gene: TRBD1; clone size: few; J gene: TRBJ2-1; CDR3 protein: CSAPRGLSYNEQFF; CDR3 DNA: TGCAGTGCCCCCAGGGGGCTCTCCTACAATGAGCAGTTCTTC
V gene: TRBV11-2; D gene: -; clone size: -; J gene: TRBJ2-1; CDR3 protein: CASSLEQGRANEQFF; CDR3 DNA: TGTGCCAGCAGCTTAGAACAGGGGAGGGCGAATGAGCAGTTCTTC
V gene: TRBV4-1; D gene: -; clone size: few; J gene: TRBJ2-7; CDR3 protein: CASSQENLGDPSYEQYF; CDR3 DNA: TGCGCCAGCAGCCAAGAGAATCTGGGAGATCCAAGCTACGAGCAGTACTTC
V gene: TRBV18; D gene: -; clone size: -; J gene: TRBJ1-5; CDR3 protein: CASSPLPGNQPQHF; CDR3 DNA: TGTGCCAGCTCACCACTGCCAGGGAATCAGCCCCAGCATTTT
V gene: TRBV10-3; D gene: -; clone size: few; J gene: TRBJ1-6; CDR3 protein: CAISESGTETSPLHF; CDR3 DNA: TGTGCCATCAGTGAGTCGGGTACAGAAACTTCACCCCTCCACTTT